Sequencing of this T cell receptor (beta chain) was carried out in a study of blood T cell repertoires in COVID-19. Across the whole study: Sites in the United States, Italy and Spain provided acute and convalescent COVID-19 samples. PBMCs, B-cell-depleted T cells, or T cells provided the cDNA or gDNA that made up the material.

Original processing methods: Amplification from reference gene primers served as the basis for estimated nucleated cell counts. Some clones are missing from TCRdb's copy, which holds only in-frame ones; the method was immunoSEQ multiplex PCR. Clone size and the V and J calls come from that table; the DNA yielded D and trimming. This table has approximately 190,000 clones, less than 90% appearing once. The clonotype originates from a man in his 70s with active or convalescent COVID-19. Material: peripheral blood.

CDR3 residues: CASSLRTSGVGDTQYF. The CDR3 nucleotides read TGCGCCAGCAGCCTAAGGACTAGCGGGGTGGGAGATACGCAGTATTTT. The rearrangement joins TRBV5-1 to TRBJ2-3; the match to TRBD2 covers 12 bases. The V segment lost 4 bases and the J segment 5 bases; nucleotides outside the gene matches: 8. The V gene's germline CDR1 is SGHRS and CDR2 YFSETQ. The CDR3 is 16 residues long.